One and the same sample provided the 25 T cell receptor beta chains below, sequenced in a study of blood T cells in healthy people across ages. Next came a second PCR, run for about 7 to 12 cycles, which used a sample-barcoded 5' primer along with a J-beta primer mix. Each CDR3 protein gets one entry after TCRdb re-called the 5' RACE reads with MiXCR. The repertoire consists of about 1 million distinct CDR3 sequences, with around 25% occurring once and the leading ten covering about 0.72%. This sample was also put to use in a study of T cells of mothers and their children.

The material sequenced was blood. The source is a girl aged 2 to 9 in good health.

J is TRBJ2-5 and V is TRBV10-3, with TRBD2 identical over 8 bases. The better agreement between TRBJ2-1 and the DNA end casts doubt on the J call. The CDR3 totals 16 residues. CDR1 is ENHRY and CDR2 is SYGVKD in the germline V gene. The CDR3 DNA reads as TGTGCCATCAGTGAATGGACGGGGGGGCCCCAGGGAGAGCAGTTCTTC. Its protein is CAISEWTGGPQGEQFF.

This clonotype was detected a few times. CDR3 DNA sequence: TGTGCCAGCAGCCCATCGAGGGAGCAGTACTTC. Protein product: CASSPSREQYF. V is TRBV7-9 and J is TRBJ2-5; D is possibly TRBD2 (5 bases). The CDR3 spans 11 residues. The V gene lost 5 bases and the J gene lost 11 bases, with 12 bases spanning the gap. Germline lookup yields CDR1 SEHNR and CDR2 FQNEAQ (reference sequence).

The chain couples TRBV20-1 to TRBJ2-5; the D gene is possibly TRBD1 (8 bases). Germline lookup yields CDR1 DFQATT and CDR2 SNEGSKA (reference sequence). Trimming shortened V by 4 bases and J by 5 bases, and 23 bases separated the two germline ends. This CDR3 is 16 amino acids long. The CDR3 sequence: CSATTTRHRGGETQYF. The CDR3 coding sequence is TGCAGTGCTACTACGACAAGACACAGGGGGGGGGAGACCCAGTACTTC.

V is TRBV7-3 and J is TRBJ2-1; 8 bases align to TRBD1. CDR1 is SGHTA and CDR2 is FQGTGA in the germline V gene. V dropped 6 bases and J dropped 7; count of bases not matched to a gene: 8. This CDR3 contains 14 residues. The CDR3 DNA is TGTGCCAGCAGTTTGACGGGGGACAGGAATGAGCAGTTCTTC. Its translation is CASSLTGDRNEQFF.

This sequence joins TRBV24-1 and TRBJ2-5; D unclear. V shed 1 base and J shed 5 bases, with 7 bases lying between them. CDR1 KGHDR and CDR2 SFDVKD come from the germline V gene. This CDR3 has 13 amino acids. The CDR3 sequence: CATSDLTGETQYF. CDR3 DNA: TGTGCCACCAGTGATTTAACCGGGGAGACCCAGTACTTC.

This clonotype came up a few times. This sequence joins TRBV24-1 and TRBJ1-5; TRBD1 might be the D (5 bases). The CDR3 sequence is 15 residues long. CDR1 and CDR2 (germline): KGHDR, SFDVKD. The ends were cut back, 4 bases at V and 1 base at J, with 10 bases in the middle. The CDR3 sequence is CATSDPGRSNQPQHF. The CDR3 DNA sequence: TGTGCCACCAGTGACCCGGGACGAAGCAATCAGCCCCAGCATTTT.

The chain carries TRBV29-1 and TRBJ1-2; 10 bases fit TRBD1. This CDR3 contains 13 residues. Looked up from germline, CDR1 is SQVTM and CDR2 is ANQGSEA. Unmatched junction bases numbered 9, after V lost 6 bases and J lost 8 bases. CDR3 in amino acids: CSVRDRGQQGYTF. The CDR3, as DNA: TGCAGCGTCCGGGACAGGGGTCAACAGGGCTACACCTTC.

The CDR3: CASSVTGLRQETQYF. The CDR3 bases are TGTGCCAGCAGCGTTACAGGTTTGCGGCAAGAGACCCAGTACTTC. The chain employs TRBV9 and TRBJ2-5, with D perhaps TRBD1 (5 bases). CDR1 and CDR2 from the germline V gene are SGDLS and YYNGEE. The germline V and J ends were trimmed by 2 bases and 2 bases, with 13 bases remaining between them. This CDR3 comprises 15 residues. The variable domain in full, with the rest retrieved from reference TRBV9 and TRBJ2-5, is DSGVTQTPKHLITATGQRVTLRCSPRSGDLSVYWYQQSLDQGLQFLIQYYNGEERAKGNILERFSAQQFPDLHSELNLSSLELGDSALYFCASSVTGLRQETQYFGPGTRLLVL.

The V and J genes are TRBV9 and TRBJ1-5, with D possibly TRBD1 on 5 matching bases. The CDR3 contains 14 residues. Germline V gene data show CDR1 as SGDLS and CDR2 as YYNGEE. Between the trimmed V and J ends, which lost 3 bases and 6 bases, there was a span of 13 bases. The CDR3 bases are TGTGCCAGCAGCGAGGGAGGGGACGGTCAGCCCCAGCATTTT. It encodes CASSEGGDGQPQHF.

This rearrangement joins TRBV4-2 to TRBJ2-1; TRBD2 aligns across 9 bases. Germline V gene lookup returns CDR1 LGHNA and CDR2 YNFKEQ. V lost 4 bases and J lost 4; bases outside the gene matches: 14. This CDR3 comprises 18 residues. The CDR3 region has the DNA TGTGCCAGCAGCCGGTCTTCTGCCGGGACTAGCCCATACAATGAGCAGTTCTTC. Translated: CASSRSSAGTSPYNEQFF.

This clonotype was counted between two and nine times. The DNA for the CDR3 is TGTGCCAGTATCAGGGGAGGTCTAGACAGGGTCTGGTACAATGAGCAGTTCTTC. This encodes CASIRGGLDRVWYNEQFF. J is TRBJ2-1 and V is TRBV12-3 or TRBV12-4; the D gene is possibly TRBD1 (7 bases). This CDR3 has 18 residues. With 9 bases removed from V and 4 bases from J, the gap between germline ends came to 28 bases.

This clonotype was found a few times. This chain links TRBV20-1 with TRBJ1-2, with 12 bases matching TRBD1. V shed 1 base, J shed 1 base, and the junction held 10 bases outside the gene matches. The CDR3 is 18 amino acids. Germline V CDR1 and CDR2: DFQATT, SNEGSKA (reference sequence). The CDR3 DNA follows: TGCAGTGCTAGAGGTGGCCGGGACAGGGGGCTGGGTAACTATGGCTACACCTTC. Protein sequence: CSARGGRDRGLGNYGYTF.

This chain uses TRBV6-2 or TRBV6-3 with TRBJ1-1; D is ambiguous. The CDR3 has 14 amino acids. Trimming took off 0 bases at V and 5 bases at J, with 10 bases between the two ends. Germline loops: CDR1 MNHEY, CDR2 SVGEGT. The CDR3 loop is CASSYSAGGTEAFF. CDR3 coding DNA: TGTGCCAGCAGTTACTCGGCGGGCGGGACTGAAGCTTTCTTT.

The chain couples TRBV12-3 or TRBV12-4 to TRBJ2-6, with D tentatively TRBD1 or TRBD2 (5 bases each). The CDR3 has 18 residues. V lost 6 bases to trimming and J lost 2 bases, with 20 bases between them. CDR3 nucleotide sequence: TGTGCCAGCAGCAACACCGCAGGGACCTTCACTGGGGCCAACGTCCTGACTTTC. Protein: CASSNTAGTFTGANVLTF.

For this clonotype: An end of the junction does not agree with germline; a read error may underlie this. The V gene is TRBV18, the J gene TRBJ2-7; weak D call: TRBD2 (5 bases). The CDR3 consists of 15 residues. The germline CDR1 and CDR2 sequences are KGHSH and LQKENI. This CDR3 is CASSPAGHLSYEHYF. The CDR3 DNA is TGTGCCAGCTCACCAGCGGGCCACCTCTCCTACGAGCACTACTTC.

The CDR3 sequence is CASSQLRGGRQKLFF. The CDR3 nucleotides read TGTGCCAGCAGCCAGTTAAGGGGAGGCCGGCAAAAACTGTTTTTT. The chain joins TRBV6-5 to TRBJ1-4, with D perhaps matching TRBD1 (5 bases). Trimming pared 6 bases from V and 9 bases from J, leaving 20 bases between. The CDR3 sequence is 15 residues long. The germline V gene has CDR1 MNHEY and CDR2 SVGAGI.

This clonotype was seen at least ten times. The chain recombines TRBV6-4 with TRBJ2-3, with 10 bases fitting TRBD1. Per germline, CDR1 MRHNA and CDR2 SNTAGT. The CDR3 length is 15 residues. J was trimmed by 4 bases and V by 0 bases; bases with no gene match: 1. In DNA, the CDR3 is TGTGCCAGCAGTGACTCGACAGGGGGCGCAGATACGCAGTATTTT. Its translation: CASSDSTGGADTQYF.

This clonotype was counted between two and nine times. The V gene is TRBV29-1, the J gene TRBJ2-5; D gene unclear. The J call may be mistaken, given a closer DNA end match to TRBJ2-7. Germline CDR1 SQVTM, CDR2 ANQGSEA. CDR3 size: 12 residues. For the CDR3, the DNA is TGCAGCGTCGCGACGGACTCCTACGAGCAGTACTTC. Translated, it gives CSVATDSYEQYF.

In its sample, this clonotype was seen a few times. The gene calls are TRBV7-6 and TRBJ2-5, with D tentatively TRBD2 (6 bases). Trimming left V 1 base short and J 1 base short, with 19 bases between. Germline CDR1 SGHVS, CDR2 FNYEAQ. The CDR3 runs 18 residues. The CDR3 DNA sequence: TGTGCCAGCAGCTTAGTCCCTTGGGTGGAGGGAATCCAAGAGACCCAGTACTTC. It encodes CASSLVPWVEGIQETQYF.

This clonotype appeared many times. This sequence joins TRBV4-1 and TRBJ2-5; a weak D match, TRBD2 (6 bases). CDR1 MGHRA and CDR2 YSYEKL come from the germline V gene. Trimming removed 4 bases from V and 11 bases from J, with 17 bases in between. This CDR3 comprises 13 residues. CDR3 sequence (DNA): TGCGCCAGCAGCCCCCAATCGACGGGGGAGCAGTACTTC. It is translated as CASSPQSTGEQYF.

The rearrangement links TRBV28 to TRBJ2-7; 12 nucleotides match TRBD2. CDR3 length: 15 amino acids. Per the germline V gene, CDR1 is MDHEN and CDR2 is SYDVKM. The trim removed 6 bases at V and 3 bases at J, leaving 6 bases unmatched. The CDR3 DNA reads as TGTGCCAGCAGCCGTGGACTAGCGGGATACTACGAGCAGTACTTC. This encodes CASSRGLAGYYEQYF.

This clonotype was detected only a few times. This chain connects TRBV6-1 to TRBJ1-2; D remains ambiguous. Germline V gene data show CDR1 as MNHNS and CDR2 as SASEGT. V lost 6 bases and J lost 0, with 11 bases in between. The CDR3 length is 14 residues. The CDR3 region is CASSAGPANYGYTF. Here the CDR3 DNA reads TGTGCCAGCAGCGCAGGCCCAGCTAACTATGGCTACACCTTC.

A few counts support this clonotype. V gene TRBV20-1 combines with J gene TRBJ2-7, with D tentatively TRBD1 (6 bases). The CDR3 spans 13 residues. Trimming cost V 2 bases and J 2 bases, with 10 bases left between them. Germline CDR1 DFQATT, CDR2 SNEGSKA (reference sequence). The CDR3 is CSARSRDTYEQYF. CDR3 DNA: TGCAGTGCTAGATCCCGGGACACCTACGAGCAGTACTTC.

The rearrangement uses TRBV27 and TRBJ1-2, with 7 bases aligning to TRBD1. The CDR3 is 14 amino acids. Germline CDR1 MNHEY, CDR2 SMNVEV (reference sequence). The V gene end was trimmed by 3 bases and the J gene end by 8 bases; junction bases not matched to a gene: 9. This chain's CDR3 is CASSFNRGVRGYTF. CDR3 nucleotides: TGTGCCAGCAGTTTCAACAGGGGTGTTAGGGGCTACACCTTC.

This clonotype has only one observation. V usage is TRBV10-3 and J usage is TRBJ2-5, with D perhaps matching TRBD1 or TRBD2 (5 bases each). Matching the DNA end better, TRBJ2-7 makes the J call doubtful. This CDR3 spans 12 amino acids. In germline, CDR1 is ENHRY, CDR2 SYGVKD. The CDR3 region has the DNA TGTGCCATCAGTGAAATGGGGGTCGAGCAGTACTTC. It yields the protein CAISEMGVEQYF.